This T cell receptor beta chain was obtained from a study of control samples from healthy donors and cancer patients. This table comes from immunoSEQ multiplex PCR, and its TCRdb copy is limited to in-frame clones, with some not included. Seen here are around 51,000 clones, around 80% observed once, and the top ten hold about a tenth. This CDR3 has 18 residues. Germline-derived CDR1 and CDR2 are LNHDA and SQIVND (reference sequence). The V gene end was trimmed by 6 bases and the J gene end by 0 bases; junction bases not matched to a gene: 9. This clone has only one observation. Sequencing was carried out using blood. The clonotype comes from a man in his 70s in good health. This chain links TRBV19 with TRBJ2-6; 9 bases are a match to TRBD1. CDR3 sequence reads: CASSRAGQGHSGANVLTF. Written as DNA, the CDR3 is TGTGCCAGTAGCAGAGCGGGACAGGGTCACTCTGGGGCCAACGTCCTGACTTTC.